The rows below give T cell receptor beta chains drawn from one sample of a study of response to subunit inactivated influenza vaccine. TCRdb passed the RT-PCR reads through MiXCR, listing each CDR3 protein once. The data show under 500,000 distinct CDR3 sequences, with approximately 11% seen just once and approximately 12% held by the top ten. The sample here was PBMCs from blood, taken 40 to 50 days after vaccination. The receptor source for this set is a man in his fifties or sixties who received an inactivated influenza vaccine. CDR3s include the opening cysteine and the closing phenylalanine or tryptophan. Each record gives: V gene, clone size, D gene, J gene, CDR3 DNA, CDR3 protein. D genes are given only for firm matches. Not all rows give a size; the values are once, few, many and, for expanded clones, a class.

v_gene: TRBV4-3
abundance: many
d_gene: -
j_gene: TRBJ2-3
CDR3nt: TGCGCCAGCAGCCAAGATCGATGGCGTGAAAGGGCGTCTAGCACAGATACGCAGTATTTT
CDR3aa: CASSQDRWRERASSTDTQYF

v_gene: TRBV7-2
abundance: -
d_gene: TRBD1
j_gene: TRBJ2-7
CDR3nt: TGTGCCAGCAGCCACCAGGACAGGGGGGACGACGAGCAGTACTTC
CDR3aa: CASSHQDRGDDEQYF

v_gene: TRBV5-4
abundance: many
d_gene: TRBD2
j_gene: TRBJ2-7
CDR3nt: TGTGCCAGCAGCCTAGCGGGAGGGCCCGACGAGCAGTACTTC
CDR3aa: CASSLAGGPDEQYF

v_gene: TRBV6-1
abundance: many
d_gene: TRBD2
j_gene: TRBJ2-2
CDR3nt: TGTGCCAGCAGTGAATCGGCGGGAGGGTCGAGCACCGGGGAGCTGTTTTTT
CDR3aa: CASSESAGGSSTGELFF

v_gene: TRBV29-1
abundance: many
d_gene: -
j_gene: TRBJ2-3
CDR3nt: TGCAGCGTTGAAGATCCCCCCGAGGATACGCAGTATTTT
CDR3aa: CSVEDPPEDTQYF

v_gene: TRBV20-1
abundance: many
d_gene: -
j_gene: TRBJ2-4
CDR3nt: TGCAGTGCTAGTATCAGGGCGGTAAACATTCAGTACTTC
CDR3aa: CSASIRAVNIQYF

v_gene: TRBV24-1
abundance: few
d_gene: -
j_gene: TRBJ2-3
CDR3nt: TGTGCCACCAGTGATCCACAGGGAACCAGCACAGATACGCAGTATTTT
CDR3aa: CATSDPQGTSTDTQYF

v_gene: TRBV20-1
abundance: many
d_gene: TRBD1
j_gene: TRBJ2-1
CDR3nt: TGCAGTGCCTCCGAGACAGGGAAATCCTACAATGAGCAGTTCTTC
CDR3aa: CSASETGKSYNEQFF

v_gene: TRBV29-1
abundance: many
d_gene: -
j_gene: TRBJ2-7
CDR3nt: TGCAGCGTAAAAATACCCGGGGGCTACGAGCAGTACTTC
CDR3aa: CSVKIPGGYEQYF

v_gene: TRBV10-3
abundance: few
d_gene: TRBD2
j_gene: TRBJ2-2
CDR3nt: TGTGCCATCAGTGCGGGGACTAGAACCGGGGAGCTGTTTTTT
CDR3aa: CAISAGTRTGELFF

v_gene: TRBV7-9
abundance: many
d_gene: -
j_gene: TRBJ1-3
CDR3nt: TGTGCCAGCAGCGGACGGGGAAACACCATATATTTT
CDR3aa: CASSGRGNTIYF

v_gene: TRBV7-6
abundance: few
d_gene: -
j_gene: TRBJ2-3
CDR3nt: TGTGCCAGCAGCTTAAGCCCATCTAGCACAGATACGCAGTATTTT
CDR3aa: CASSLSPSSTDTQYF

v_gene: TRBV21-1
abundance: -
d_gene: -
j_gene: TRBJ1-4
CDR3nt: TGTGCCAGCAGCAAAGACGACAGGGTTAATGAAAAACTGTTTTTT
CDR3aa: CASSKDDRVNEKLFF

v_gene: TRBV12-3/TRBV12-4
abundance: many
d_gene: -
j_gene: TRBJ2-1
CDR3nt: TGTGCCAGCAGTATGGGGTGGAGCAATGAGCAGTTCTTC
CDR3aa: CASSMGWSNEQFF

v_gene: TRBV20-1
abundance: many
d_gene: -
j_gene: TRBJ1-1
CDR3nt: TGCAGTGCTAGAGACGGGGGCGCGGGGACTGAAGCTTTCTTT
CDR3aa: CSARDGGAGTEAFF

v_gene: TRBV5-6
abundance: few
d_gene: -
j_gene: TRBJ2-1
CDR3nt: TGTGCCAGCAGCTTGATGGTGGAACATGCCAATGAGTGGCAGTTCTTC
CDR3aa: CASSLMVEHANEWQFF

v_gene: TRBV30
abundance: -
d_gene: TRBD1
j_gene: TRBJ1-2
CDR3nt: TGTGCCTGGAGGGGACAGGCGAACTATGGCTACACCTTC
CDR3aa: CAWRGQANYGYTF

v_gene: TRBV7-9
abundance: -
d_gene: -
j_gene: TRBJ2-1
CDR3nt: TGTGCCAGCAGCTTCCGAGGGGGGACTTACAATGAGCAGTTCTTC
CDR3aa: CASSFRGGTYNEQFF

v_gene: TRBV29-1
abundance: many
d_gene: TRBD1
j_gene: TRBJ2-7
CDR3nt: TGCAGCGCCAGGTATTCAGGGGGCTCGGGCGAGCAGTACTTC
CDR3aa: CSARYSGGSGEQYF

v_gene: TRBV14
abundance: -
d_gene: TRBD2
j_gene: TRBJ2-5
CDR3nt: TGTGCCAGCAGCCCTGGGACTAGATATTGGGAGACCCAGTACTTC
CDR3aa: CASSPGTRYWETQYF

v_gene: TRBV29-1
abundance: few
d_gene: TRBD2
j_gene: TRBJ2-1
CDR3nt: TGCAGCGTCGGGACTAGCGTCTATGAGCAGTTCTTC
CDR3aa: CSVGTSVYEQFF

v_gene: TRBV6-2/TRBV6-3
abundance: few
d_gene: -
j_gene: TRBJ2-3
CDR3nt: TGTGCCAGCAGTCACCTCGGGAGAGAGGCAGGTACGCAGTATTTT
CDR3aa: CASSHLGREAGTQYF

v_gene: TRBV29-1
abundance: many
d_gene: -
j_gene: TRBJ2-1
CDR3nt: TGCAGCGTTGAAGATCGGCGCGGGATTTACAATGAGCAGTTCTTC
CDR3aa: CSVEDRRGIYNEQFF

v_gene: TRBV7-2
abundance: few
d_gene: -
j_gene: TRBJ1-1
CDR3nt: TGTGCCAGCAGCATTACCGGGTCCCCGAACACTGAAGCTTTCTTT
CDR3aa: CASSITGSPNTEAFF

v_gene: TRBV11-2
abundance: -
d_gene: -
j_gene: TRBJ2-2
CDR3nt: TGTGCCAGCACCCTAAGGTCGATCGTCGGGGCCGTAGGCACCGGGGAGCTGTTTTTT
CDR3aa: CASTLRSIVGAVGTGELFF

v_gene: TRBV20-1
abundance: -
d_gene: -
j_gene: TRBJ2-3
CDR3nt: TGCAGTGCTGCCCCAATAAGGGGATCTAGCACAGATACGCAGTATTTT
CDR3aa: CSAAPIRGSSTDTQYF

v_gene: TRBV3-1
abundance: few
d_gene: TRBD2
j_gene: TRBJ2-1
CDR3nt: TGTGCCAGCAGCCCCCGTTCTAGCGGGAAAGGGCTGAATGAGCAGTTCTTC
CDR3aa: CASSPRSSGKGLNEQFF

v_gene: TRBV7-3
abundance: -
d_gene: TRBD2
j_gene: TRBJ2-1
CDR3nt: TGTGCCAGCAGCCGAGGACTAGCGGGACACAATGAGCAGTTCTTC
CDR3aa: CASSRGLAGHNEQFF

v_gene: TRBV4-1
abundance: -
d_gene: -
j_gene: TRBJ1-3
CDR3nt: TGCGCCAGCAGCCCCCCGCCCCCTCGGGTGGGGTACTTGGGAAACACCATATATTTT
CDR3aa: CASSPPPPRVGYLGNTIYF

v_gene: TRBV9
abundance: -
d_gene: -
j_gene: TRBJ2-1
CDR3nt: TGTGCCAGCGGCGTAGGGGCGGGTGTTAGCAATGAGCAGTTCTTC
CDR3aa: CASGVGAGVSNEQFF

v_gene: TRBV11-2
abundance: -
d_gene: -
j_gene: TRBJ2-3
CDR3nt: TGTGCCAGCGCTATCTTGGCTAGTTCTCGCACAGATACGCAGTATTTT
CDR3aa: CASAILASSRTDTQYF

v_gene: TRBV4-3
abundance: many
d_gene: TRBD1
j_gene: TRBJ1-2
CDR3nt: TGCGCCAGCAGCCAAGACAGGGGGCTTAACTATGGCTACACCTTC
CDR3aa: CASSQDRGLNYGYTF

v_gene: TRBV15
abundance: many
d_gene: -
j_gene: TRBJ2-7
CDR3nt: TGTGCCACCAGCAGAAACACCGGGACCATCGTTGTCGAGCAGTACTTC
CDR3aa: CATSRNTGTIVVEQYF

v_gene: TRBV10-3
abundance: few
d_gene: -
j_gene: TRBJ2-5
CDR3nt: TGTGCCATCAGTGCGACCGCGACGGAGACCCAGTACTTC
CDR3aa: CAISATATETQYF

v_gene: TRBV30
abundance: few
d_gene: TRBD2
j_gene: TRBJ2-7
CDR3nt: TGTGCCTGGATCTCGGCTAGCGGGAGCTCCTACGAGCAGTACTTC
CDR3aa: CAWISASGSSYEQYF

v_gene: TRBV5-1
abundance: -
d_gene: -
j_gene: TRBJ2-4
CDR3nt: TGCGCCAGCAGCCCGGGCAAAAACATTCAGTACTTC
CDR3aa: CASSPGKNIQYF

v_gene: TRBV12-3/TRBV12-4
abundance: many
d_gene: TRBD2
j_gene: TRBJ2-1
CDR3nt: TGTGCCAGCAGTCTTCCTCGTGGGGGGGCCTACAATGAGCAGTTCTTC
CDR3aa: CASSLPRGGAYNEQFF

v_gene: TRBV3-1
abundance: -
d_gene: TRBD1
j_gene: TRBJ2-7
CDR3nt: TGTGCCAGCACCTACTCAGGGGGCTACGAGCAGTACTTC
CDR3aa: CASTYSGGYEQYF

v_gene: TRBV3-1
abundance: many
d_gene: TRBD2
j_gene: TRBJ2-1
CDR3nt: TGTGCCAGCAGCCCGACTAGCGGGGGGGCCTACAATGAGCAGTTCTTC
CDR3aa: CASSPTSGGAYNEQFF

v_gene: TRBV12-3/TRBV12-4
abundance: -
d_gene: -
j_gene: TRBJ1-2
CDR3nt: TGTGCCAGCAGTTCCCTAACCCAACTTGGCTACACCTTC
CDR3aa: CASSSLTQLGYTF

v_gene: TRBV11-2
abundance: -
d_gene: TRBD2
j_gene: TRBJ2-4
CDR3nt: TGTGCCAGCAGCTCGTCGAGCGGGAGGGCCCTCAAGTACTTC
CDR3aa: CASSSSSGRALKYF

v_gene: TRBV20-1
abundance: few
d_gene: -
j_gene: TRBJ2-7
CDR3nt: TGCAGTGCTGGCCCCATAGGGCAGGCCATCTCCTACGAGCAGTACTTC
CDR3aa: CSAGPIGQAISYEQYF

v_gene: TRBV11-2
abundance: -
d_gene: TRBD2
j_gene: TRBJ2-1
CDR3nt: TGTGCCAGCAGCCGGGCAACTAGCGGGGGGGCCTGGTCCTACAATGAGCAGTTCTTC
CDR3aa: CASSRATSGGAWSYNEQFF

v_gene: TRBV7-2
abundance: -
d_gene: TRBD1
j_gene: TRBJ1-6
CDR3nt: TGTGCCAGCAGACCGGGACAGGGGACTTCACCCCTCCACTTT
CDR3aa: CASRPGQGTSPLHF

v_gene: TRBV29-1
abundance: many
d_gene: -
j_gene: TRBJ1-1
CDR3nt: TGCAGCGTTAAACGGATGAACACTGAAGCTTTCTTT
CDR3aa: CSVKRMNTEAFF

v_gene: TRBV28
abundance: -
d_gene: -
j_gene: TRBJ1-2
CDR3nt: TGTGCCAGCAGACCGGGACCACTCAACTATGGCTACACCTTC
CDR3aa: CASRPGPLNYGYTF

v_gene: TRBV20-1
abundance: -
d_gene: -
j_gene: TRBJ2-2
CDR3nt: TGCAGTGCTAGGGACTTTTATACCGGGGAGCTGTTTTTT
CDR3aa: CSARDFYTGELFF

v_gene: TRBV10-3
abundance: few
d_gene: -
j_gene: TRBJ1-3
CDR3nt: TGTGCCATAAGCAGCTACTCTGGAAACACCATATATTTT
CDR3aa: CAISSYSGNTIYF

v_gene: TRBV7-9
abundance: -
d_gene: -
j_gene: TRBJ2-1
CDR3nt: TGTGCCAGCTTTGCGGCACTCTCCTACAATGAGCAGTTCTTC
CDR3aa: CASFAALSYNEQFF

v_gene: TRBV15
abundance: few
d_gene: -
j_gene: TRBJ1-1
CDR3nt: TGTGCCACCAGCAGTGAACCCGTTCTCAACACTGAAGCTTTCTTT
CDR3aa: CATSSEPVLNTEAFF

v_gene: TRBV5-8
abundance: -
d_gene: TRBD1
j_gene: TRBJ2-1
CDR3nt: TGTGCCAGCAGCGGCGGACAGGGGGCCTACAATGAGCAGTTCTTC
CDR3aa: CASSGGQGAYNEQFF

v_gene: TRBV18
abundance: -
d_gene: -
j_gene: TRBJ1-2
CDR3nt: TGTGCCAGCTCACCCCTAGGAGGCCCTGGAGGGAATGGCTACACCTTC
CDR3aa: CASSPLGGPGGNGYTF

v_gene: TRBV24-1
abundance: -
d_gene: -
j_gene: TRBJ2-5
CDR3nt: TGTGCCACCAGTGATTCGACCCGATTCCCCTCGGAGACCCAGTACTTC
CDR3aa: CATSDSTRFPSETQYF

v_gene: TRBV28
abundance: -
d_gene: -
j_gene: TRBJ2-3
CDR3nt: TGTGCCAGCACCCTCGGATCCTTCACAGATACGCAGTATTTT
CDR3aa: CASTLGSFTDTQYF

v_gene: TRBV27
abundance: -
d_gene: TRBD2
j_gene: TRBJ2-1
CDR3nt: TGTGCCAGCAGTCCATCGGGACTAGCGGGAGCGGTTGAGCAGTTCTTC
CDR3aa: CASSPSGLAGAVEQFF